This T cell receptor (beta chain) emerged from a study of glioma-infiltrating T cells after dendritic cell vaccination. Before vaccination, two weeks after the third vaccination, and at progression, PBMC were collected. V was pared by 4 bases and J by 4 bases, with 8 bases between. Germline CDR1 and CDR2: SNHLY and FYNNEI. This CDR3 contains 13 residues. The PCR used 60 V beta and 13 J beta primers. Sequenced by immunoSEQ multiplex PCR; TCRdb stores in-frame clones only, minus some. The table has under 40,000 clones, 90% seen once. Sample: blood, taken before dendritic cell vaccination. The V and J genes are TRBV2 and TRBJ1-5, with D possibly matching TRBD1 (5 bases). This receptor was identified in a human donor with glioblastoma. The CDR3: CASSGQMNQPQHF. The CDR3 nucleotides read TGTGCCAGCAGTGGACAGATGAATCAGCCCCAGCATTTT. The complete variable domain, with remaining parts taken from reference TRBV2 and TRBJ1-5, reads EPEVTQTPSHQVTQMGQEVILRCVPISNHLYFYWYRQILGQKVEFLVSFYNNEISEKSEIFDDQFSVERPDGSNFTLKIRSTKLEDSAMYFCASSGQMNQPQHFGDGTRLSIL.